This T cell receptor beta chain comes out of a study of identical twins. TCRdb reprocessed the 5' RACE reads via MiXCR and lists one record per CDR3 protein. The sample carries some 1,600,000 distinct CDR3 sequences, around 29% recorded once. J lost 5 bases, V lost 4 bases, and 10 bases had no gene match. The CDR3 is 16 amino acids. The sequencing sample was made of cord blood. The chain employs TRBV12-3 or TRBV12-4 and TRBJ2-1; 8 bases agree with TRBD2. The clonotype was recovered from a newborn girl in good health. CDR3 nucleotide sequence: TGTGCCAGCAGTTCCCTGGGGGGACTAGTCCACAATGAGCAGTTCTTC. Amino acid sequence: CASSSLGGLVHNEQFF.